The clone carrying this T cell receptor (beta chain) came up a few times. Its specificity is unknown. The sample originates from a study of beta chain features in type 1 diabetes. Study overall: Cells sorted and examined across all samples totaled approximately 100,000,000.

Study-wide results and limits: Among all four CD4+ subsets, Type 1 diabetes patients had TCRB CDR3s that were moderately but significantly shorter.

Germline CDR1 and CDR2: KGHSH and LQKENI. Trimming removed 2 bases from V and 4 bases from J, with 18 bases in between. This CDR3 spans 16 amino acids. Of the isolated RNA, all was reverse transcribed, and so the sequenced material was expressed TCRB transcripts. Reads for stem cell-like memory T cell samples averaged approximately 1 million. Profiled with immunoSEQ multiplex PCR; TCRdb holds only in-frame clones, not every one. The table lists about 16,000 clones, 45% to 55% of them singletons. Sorting based on CD45RO/CCR7/CD25/CD127/CD95/CD27 separated CD4+ naive, central memory, regulatory and stem cell-like memory cells.

Sequencing was done on a sample of stem cell memory CD4+ T cells from blood. The chain combines TRBV18 with TRBJ2-7, with a weak D call TRBD2 (5 bases). This TCR was sampled from a woman between 18 and 30 years old in good health. This CDR3 is CASSPDLFTRSYEQYF. CDR3 DNA sequence: TGTGCCAGCTCACCAGACTTGTTCACTAGGTCATACGAGCAGTACTTC.